This is a list of T cell receptor beta chains from one sample in a study of blood T cell repertoires in COVID-19. Here immunoSEQ multiplex PCR was the method, and the copy in TCRdb shows in-frame clones only, minus some. The table includes about 180,000 clones, 70% to 80% detected once. Sequencing was performed on peripheral blood. The receptor set was obtained from a woman in her fifties or sixties with COVID-19, enrolled during active disease. The CDR3 runs from the conserved cysteine through the conserved F or W. Fields, in order: V gene, clone size, J gene, D gene, CDR3 protein, CDR3 DNA. D genes are given only for firm matches. Not all rows give a size; the values are once, few, many and, for expanded clones, a class.

V gene: TRBV24-1; clone size: NA; J gene: TRBJ2-1; D gene: NA; CDR3 protein: CATSGSFFGNEQFF; CDR3 DNA: TGTGCCACCTCCGGGTCCTTCTTTGGGAATGAGCAGTTCTTC
V gene: TRBV12-3/TRBV12-4; clone size: NA; J gene: TRBJ2-3; D gene: TRBD1; CDR3 protein: CASRGQGVDTQYF; CDR3 DNA: TGTGCCAGCAGGGGACAGGGGGTTGATACGCAGTATTTT
V gene: TRBV11-2; clone size: NA; J gene: TRBJ1-4; D gene: NA; CDR3 protein: CASSLEGGEGEKLFF; CDR3 DNA: TGTGCCAGCAGCTTAGAGGGGGGAGAGGGTGAAAAACTGTTTTTT
V gene: TRBV18; clone size: NA; J gene: TRBJ1-1; D gene: NA; CDR3 protein: CASSPLASNTEAFF; CDR3 DNA: TGTGCCAGCTCACCACTGGCATCGAACACTGAAGCTTTCTTT
V gene: TRBV30; clone size: NA; J gene: TRBJ2-1; D gene: NA; CDR3 protein: CAWRQSSYNEQFF; CDR3 DNA: TGTGCCTGGAGACAAAGCTCCTACAATGAGCAGTTCTTC
V gene: TRBV18; clone size: NA; J gene: TRBJ1-1; D gene: TRBD1; CDR3 protein: CASSFLGTGDTEAFF; CDR3 DNA: TGTGCCAGCTCATTTTTAGGGACAGGGGACACTGAAGCTTTCTTT
V gene: TRBV4-3; clone size: NA; J gene: TRBJ2-7; D gene: NA; CDR3 protein: CARARVRTKSSYYEQYF; CDR3 DNA: TGCGCCAGAGCCAGGGTGCGGACAAAGAGTTCTTACTACGAGCAGTACTTC
V gene: TRBV7-2; clone size: NA; J gene: TRBJ1-2; D gene: NA; CDR3 protein: CASSPELQGGRDYGYTF; CDR3 DNA: TGTGCCAGCAGCCCGGAGCTACAGGGCGGCAGGGACTATGGCTACACCTTC
V gene: TRBV10-3; clone size: once; J gene: TRBJ1-6; D gene: TRBD1; CDR3 protein: CAIRTGASHNSPLHF; CDR3 DNA: TGTGCCATCAGGACAGGGGCGTCGCATAATTCACCCCTCCACTTT
V gene: TRBV18; clone size: NA; J gene: TRBJ2-2; D gene: TRBD2; CDR3 protein: CASSPGLAGSTGELFF; CDR3 DNA: TGTGCCAGCTCACCTGGCCTAGCGGGGAGCACCGGGGAGCTGTTTTTT
V gene: TRBV9; clone size: NA; J gene: TRBJ2-2; D gene: NA; CDR3 protein: CASSVGNSGELFF; CDR3 DNA: TGTGCCAGCAGCGTAGGGAACAGCGGGGAGCTGTTTTTT
V gene: TRBV4-1; clone size: NA; J gene: TRBJ1-3; D gene: TRBD1; CDR3 protein: CASSQSTGDNSGNTIYF; CDR3 DNA: TGCGCCAGCAGCCAATCGACAGGGGACAACTCTGGAAACACCATATATTTT
V gene: TRBV18; clone size: NA; J gene: TRBJ1-2; D gene: NA; CDR3 protein: CASSQNKGLTNYGYTF; CDR3 DNA: TGTGCCAGCTCACAGAACAAGGGACTCACTAACTATGGCTACACCTTC
V gene: TRBV30; clone size: once; J gene: TRBJ1-1; D gene: NA; CDR3 protein: CAWSVRRGDTEAFF; CDR3 DNA: TGTGCCTGGAGTGTTCGCAGGGGCGACACTGAAGCTTTCTTT
V gene: TRBV4-2; clone size: NA; J gene: TRBJ1-1; D gene: NA; CDR3 protein: CASSQEDSRATEAFF; CDR3 DNA: TGTGCCAGCAGCCAGGAGGACTCTCGAGCCACTGAAGCTTTCTTT
V gene: TRBV4-2; clone size: NA; J gene: TRBJ2-1; D gene: TRBD2; CDR3 protein: CASSQDQLAGGKFF; CDR3 DNA: TGTGCCAGCAGCCAAGATCAGCTAGCGGGAGGAAAGTTCTTC
V gene: TRBV5-4; clone size: NA; J gene: TRBJ2-7; D gene: TRBD1; CDR3 protein: CASSSGQFSYEQYF; CDR3 DNA: TGTGCCAGCAGCTCGGGACAGTTCTCCTACGAGCAGTACTTC
V gene: TRBV5-4; clone size: NA; J gene: TRBJ1-3; D gene: TRBD1; CDR3 protein: CASSFGGQGAGNTIYF; CDR3 DNA: TGTGCCAGCAGCTTCGGCGGACAGGGGGCCGGAAACACCATATATTTT
V gene: TRBV3-1/TRBV3-2; clone size: NA; J gene: TRBJ1-4; D gene: TRBD1; CDR3 protein: CASSQVDRGSEKLFF; CDR3 DNA: TGTGCCAGCAGCCAAGTTGACAGGGGGAGCGAAAAACTGTTTTTT
V gene: TRBV6-4; clone size: NA; J gene: TRBJ2-1; D gene: TRBD2; CDR3 protein: CASSEGLAGYNEQFF; CDR3 DNA: TGTGCCAGCAGTGAGGGGCTAGCGGGGTACAATGAGCAGTTCTTC
V gene: TRBV18; clone size: NA; J gene: TRBJ2-3; D gene: TRBD2; CDR3 protein: CASSPRTSGGAGTQYF; CDR3 DNA: TGTGCCAGCTCACCACGGACTAGCGGGGGGGCTGGTACGCAGTATTTT
V gene: TRBV2; clone size: NA; J gene: TRBJ1-2; D gene: NA; CDR3 protein: CASYSLDYGYTF; CDR3 DNA: TGTGCCAGCTATTCATTAGACTATGGCTACACCTTC
V gene: TRBV6-2/TRBV6-3; clone size: NA; J gene: TRBJ1-1; D gene: NA; CDR3 protein: CASSYNPGGWNTEAFF; CDR3 DNA: TGTGCCAGCAGTTACAACCCGGGAGGGTGGAACACTGAAGCTTTCTTT
V gene: TRBV9; clone size: NA; J gene: TRBJ2-1; D gene: NA; CDR3 protein: CASSPEDSSYNEQFF; CDR3 DNA: TGTGCCAGCAGCCCGGAGGACAGCTCCTACAATGAGCAGTTCTTC
V gene: TRBV5-1; clone size: NA; J gene: TRBJ2-5; D gene: NA; CDR3 protein: CASAEGWGQETQYF; CDR3 DNA: TGCGCCAGCGCCGAGGGTTGGGGCCAAGAGACCCAGTACTTC
V gene: TRBV12-2; clone size: NA; J gene: TRBJ2-5; D gene: NA; CDR3 protein: CASRPNGGGKETQYF; CDR3 DNA: TGTGCAAGTCGCCCGAATGGCGGCGGGAAAGAGACCCAGTACTTC
V gene: TRBV3-1/TRBV3-2; clone size: NA; J gene: TRBJ2-1; D gene: TRBD2; CDR3 protein: CASSQAAGGLDEQFF; CDR3 DNA: TGTGCCAGCAGCCAAGCAGCGGGGGGGCTCGATGAGCAGTTCTTC
V gene: TRBV29-1; clone size: NA; J gene: TRBJ1-2; D gene: TRBD1; CDR3 protein: CSVAPFGTGGRGYTF; CDR3 DNA: TGCAGCGTTGCCCCCTTCGGGACAGGGGGCCGTGGCTACACCTTC
V gene: TRBV5-1; clone size: NA; J gene: TRBJ1-4; D gene: TRBD1; CDR3 protein: CASSRVPTGILATNEKLFF; CDR3 DNA: TGCGCCAGCAGCCGGGTCCCGACAGGGATACTTGCAACTAATGAAAAACTGTTTTTT
V gene: TRBV1; clone size: once; J gene: TRBJ2-1; D gene: NA; CDR3 protein: CTSSQPGQPYNEQFF; CDR3 DNA: TGCACCAGCAGCCAGCCGGGACAACCCTACAATGAGCAGTTCTTC
V gene: TRBV11-2; clone size: NA; J gene: TRBJ2-3; D gene: TRBD1; CDR3 protein: CASSLVPRGDTQYF; CDR3 DNA: TGTGCCAGCAGCTTAGTTCCCAGGGGGGATACGCAGTATTTT
V gene: TRBV5-1; clone size: NA; J gene: TRBJ2-7; D gene: TRBD1; CDR3 protein: CASSLAGQGVTYEQYF; CDR3 DNA: TGCGCCAGCAGCTTGGCCGGGCAGGGGGTGACCTACGAGCAGTACTTC
V gene: TRBV11-2; clone size: NA; J gene: TRBJ1-5; D gene: TRBD1; CDR3 protein: CASSLGSGGGQPQHF; CDR3 DNA: TGTGCCAGCAGCTTAGGATCAGGGGGCGGTCAGCCCCAGCATTTT